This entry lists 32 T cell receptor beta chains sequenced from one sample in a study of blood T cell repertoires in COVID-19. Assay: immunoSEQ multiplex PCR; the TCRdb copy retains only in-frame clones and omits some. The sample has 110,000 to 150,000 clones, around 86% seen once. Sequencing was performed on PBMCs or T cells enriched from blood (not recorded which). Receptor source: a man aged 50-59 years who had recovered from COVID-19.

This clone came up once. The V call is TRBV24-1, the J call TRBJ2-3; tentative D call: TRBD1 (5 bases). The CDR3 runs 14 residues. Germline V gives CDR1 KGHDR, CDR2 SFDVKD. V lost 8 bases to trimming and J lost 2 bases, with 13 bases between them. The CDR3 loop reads CATNNGRDTDTQYF. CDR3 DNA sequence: TGTGCCACCAATAATGGCAGGGACACAGATACGCAGTATTTT.

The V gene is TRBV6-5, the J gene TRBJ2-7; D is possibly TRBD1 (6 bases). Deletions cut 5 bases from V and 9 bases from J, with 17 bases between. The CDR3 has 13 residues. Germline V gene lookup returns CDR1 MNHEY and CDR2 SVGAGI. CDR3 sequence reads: CASSMTGAGVQYF. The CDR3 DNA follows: TGTGCCAGCAGTATGACAGGTGCCGGGGTGCAGTACTTC.

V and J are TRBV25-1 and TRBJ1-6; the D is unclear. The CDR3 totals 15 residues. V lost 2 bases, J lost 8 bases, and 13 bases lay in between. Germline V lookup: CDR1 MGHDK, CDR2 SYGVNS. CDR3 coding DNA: TGTGCCAGCAGTGAAAGGGAGGGTGCGGATTCACCCCTCCACTTT. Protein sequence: CASSEREGADSPLHF.

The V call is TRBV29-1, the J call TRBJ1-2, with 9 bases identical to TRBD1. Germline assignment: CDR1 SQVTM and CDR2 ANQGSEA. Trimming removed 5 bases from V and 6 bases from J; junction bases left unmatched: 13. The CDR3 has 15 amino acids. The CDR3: CSVSYGQGPSHGYTF. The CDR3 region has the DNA TGCAGCGTTTCCTATGGACAGGGGCCGTCCCATGGCTACACCTTC.

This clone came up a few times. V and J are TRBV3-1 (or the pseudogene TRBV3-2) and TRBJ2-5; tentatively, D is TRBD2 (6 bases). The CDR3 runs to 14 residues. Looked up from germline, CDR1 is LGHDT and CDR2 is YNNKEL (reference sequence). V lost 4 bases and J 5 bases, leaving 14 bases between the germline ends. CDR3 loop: CASSPGDISETQYF. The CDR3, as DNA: TGTGCCAGCAGCCCGGGGGATATCAGTGAGACCCAGTACTTC.

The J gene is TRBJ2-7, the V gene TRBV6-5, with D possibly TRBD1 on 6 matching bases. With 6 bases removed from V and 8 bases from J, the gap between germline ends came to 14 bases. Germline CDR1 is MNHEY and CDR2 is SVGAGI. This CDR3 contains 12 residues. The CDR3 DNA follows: TGTGCCAGCAGCTACGGTACAGGGCAGCAGTACTTC. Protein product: CASSYGTGQQYF.

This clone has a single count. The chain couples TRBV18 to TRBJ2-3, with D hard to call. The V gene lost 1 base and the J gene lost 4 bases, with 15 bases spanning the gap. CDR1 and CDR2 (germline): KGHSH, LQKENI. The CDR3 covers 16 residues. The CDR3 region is CASSPQFRVIADTQYF. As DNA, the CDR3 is TGTGCCAGCTCACCACAATTCCGCGTTATCGCAGATACGCAGTATTTT.

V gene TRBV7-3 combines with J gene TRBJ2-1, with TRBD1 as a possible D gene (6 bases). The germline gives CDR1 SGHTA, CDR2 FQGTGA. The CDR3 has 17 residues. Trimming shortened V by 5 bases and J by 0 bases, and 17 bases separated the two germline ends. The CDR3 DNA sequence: TGTGCCAGCAGCCCAGACAGGAGGAGGAGCTCCTACAATGAGCAGTTCTTC. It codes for CASSPDRRRSSYNEQFF.

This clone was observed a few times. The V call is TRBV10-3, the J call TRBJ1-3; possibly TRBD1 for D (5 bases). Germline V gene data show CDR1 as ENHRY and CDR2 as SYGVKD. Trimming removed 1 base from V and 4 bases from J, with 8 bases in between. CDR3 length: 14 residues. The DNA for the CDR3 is TGTGCCATCAGTGAGTGGGGGGAAGGAAACACCATATATTTT. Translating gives CAISEWGEGNTIYF.

Here the CDR3 reads CASTPAGGRDNSPLHF. CDR3 sequence (DNA): TGCGCCAGCACCCCTGCGGGGGGCCGCGATAATTCACCCCTCCACTTT. This chain connects TRBV5-1 to TRBJ1-6, with D perhaps matching TRBD1 (6 bases). The CDR3 runs 16 residues. Germline values: CDR1 SGHRS, CDR2 YFSETQ. Trimming took 6 bases from V and 5 from J, leaving 18 bases between them.

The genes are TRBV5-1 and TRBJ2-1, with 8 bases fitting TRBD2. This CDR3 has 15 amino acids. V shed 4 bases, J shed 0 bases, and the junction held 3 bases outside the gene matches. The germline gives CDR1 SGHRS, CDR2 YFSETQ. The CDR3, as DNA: TGCGCCAGCAGCCGTAGCGGGGTCTCCTACAATGAGCAGTTCTTC. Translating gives CASSRSGVSYNEQFF.

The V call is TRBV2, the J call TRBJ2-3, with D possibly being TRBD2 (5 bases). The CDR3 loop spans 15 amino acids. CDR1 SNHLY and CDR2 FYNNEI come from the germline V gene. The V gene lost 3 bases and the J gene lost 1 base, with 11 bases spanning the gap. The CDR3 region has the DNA TGTGCCAGCAGTGAGACTACCTGGGGCACAGATACGCAGTATTTT. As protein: CASSETTWGTDTQYF.

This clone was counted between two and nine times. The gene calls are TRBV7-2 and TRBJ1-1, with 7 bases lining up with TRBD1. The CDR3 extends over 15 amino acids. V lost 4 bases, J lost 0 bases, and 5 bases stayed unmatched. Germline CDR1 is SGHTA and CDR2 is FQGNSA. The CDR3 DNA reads TGTGCCAGCAGCTCCCAGGGGGGTCTGAACACTGAAGCTTTCTTT. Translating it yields CASSSQGGLNTEAFF. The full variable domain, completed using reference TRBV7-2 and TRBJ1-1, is GAGVSQSPSNKVTEKGKDVELRCDPISGHTALYWYRQSLGQGLEFLIYFQGNSAPDKSGLPSDRFSAERTGGSVSTLTIQRTQQEDSAVYLCASSSQGGLNTEAFFGQGTRLTVV.

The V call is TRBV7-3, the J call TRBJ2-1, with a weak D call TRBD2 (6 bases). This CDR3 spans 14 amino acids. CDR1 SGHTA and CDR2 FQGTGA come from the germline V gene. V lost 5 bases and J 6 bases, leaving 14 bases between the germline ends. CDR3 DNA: TGTGCCAGCAGCGTTCAGGGAGGCCTCAATGAGCAGTTCTTC. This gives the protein CASSVQGGLNEQFF.

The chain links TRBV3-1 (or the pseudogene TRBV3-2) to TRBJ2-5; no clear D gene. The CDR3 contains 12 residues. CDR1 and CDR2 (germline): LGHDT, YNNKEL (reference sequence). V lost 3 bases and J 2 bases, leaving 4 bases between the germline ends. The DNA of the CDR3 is TGTGCCAGCAGCCAGAGTCAAGAGACCCAGTACTTC. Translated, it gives CASSQSQETQYF.

The CDR3 sequence is CASSQDLVRREGLASEQFF. Written as DNA, the CDR3 is TGCGCCAGCAGCCAAGATCTAGTACGGCGGGAGGGCCTCGCGTCTGAGCAGTTCTTC. The V call is TRBV4-3, the J call TRBJ2-1; 9 positions agree with TRBD2. The germline CDR1 and CDR2 sequences are LGHNA and YSLEER. The CDR3 contains 19 residues. V lost 0 bases and J lost 9; bases outside the gene matches: 18.

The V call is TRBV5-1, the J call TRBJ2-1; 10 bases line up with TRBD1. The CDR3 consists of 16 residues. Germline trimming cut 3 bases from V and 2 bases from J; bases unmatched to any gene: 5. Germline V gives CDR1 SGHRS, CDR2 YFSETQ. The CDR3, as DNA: TGCGCCAGCAGCTCGGGAGGGACAGGGGCCTACAATGAGCAGTTCTTC. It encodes CASSSGGTGAYNEQFF.

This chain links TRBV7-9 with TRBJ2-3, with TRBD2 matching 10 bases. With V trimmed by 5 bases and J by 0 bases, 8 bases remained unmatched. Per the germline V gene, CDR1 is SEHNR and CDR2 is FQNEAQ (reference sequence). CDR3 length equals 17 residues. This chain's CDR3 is CASSRLAGGHSTDTQYF. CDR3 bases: TGTGCCAGCAGCCGCTTAGCGGGGGGACATAGCACAGATACGCAGTATTTT.

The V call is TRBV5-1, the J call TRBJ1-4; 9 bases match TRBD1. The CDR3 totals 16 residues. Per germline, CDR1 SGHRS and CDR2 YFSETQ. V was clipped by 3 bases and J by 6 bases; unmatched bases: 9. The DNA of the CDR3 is TGCGCCAGCAGCTATACTCCTCGGACAGGGGATGAAAAACTGTTTTTT. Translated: CASSYTPRTGDEKLFF.

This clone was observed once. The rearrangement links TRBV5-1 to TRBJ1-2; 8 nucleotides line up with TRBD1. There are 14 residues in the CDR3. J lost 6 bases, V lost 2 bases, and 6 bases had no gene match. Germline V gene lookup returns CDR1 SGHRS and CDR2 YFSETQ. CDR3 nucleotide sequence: TGCGCCAGCAGCTTCGTATCACAGGGGGATGGCTACACCTTC. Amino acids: CASSFVSQGDGYTF.

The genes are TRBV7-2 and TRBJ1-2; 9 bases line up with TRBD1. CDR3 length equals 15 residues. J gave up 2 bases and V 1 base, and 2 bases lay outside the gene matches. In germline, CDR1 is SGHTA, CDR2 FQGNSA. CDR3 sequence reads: CASSLGGTGNYGYTF. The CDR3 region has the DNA TGTGCCAGCAGCTTAGGTGGGACAGGGAACTATGGCTACACCTTC.

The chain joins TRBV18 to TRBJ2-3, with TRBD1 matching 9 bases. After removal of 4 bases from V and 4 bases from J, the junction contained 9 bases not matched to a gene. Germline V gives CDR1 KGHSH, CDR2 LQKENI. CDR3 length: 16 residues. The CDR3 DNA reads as TGTGCCAGCTCACGCAGGACAGGGGAAGTTGCAGATACGCAGTATTTT. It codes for CASSRRTGEVADTQYF.

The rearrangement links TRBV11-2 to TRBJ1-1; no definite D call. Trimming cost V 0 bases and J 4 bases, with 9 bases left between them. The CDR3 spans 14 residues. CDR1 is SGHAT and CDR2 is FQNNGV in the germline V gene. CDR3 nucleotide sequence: TGTGCCAGCAGCTTAGATGGGGAGGGCACTGAAGCTTTCTTT. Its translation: CASSLDGEGTEAFF.

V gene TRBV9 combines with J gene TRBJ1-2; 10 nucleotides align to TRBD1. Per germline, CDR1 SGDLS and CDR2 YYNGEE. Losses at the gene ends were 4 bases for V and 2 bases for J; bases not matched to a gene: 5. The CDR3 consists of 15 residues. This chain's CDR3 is CASSFLDRGNYGYTF. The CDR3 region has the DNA TGTGCCAGCAGCTTCCTGGACAGGGGGAACTATGGCTACACCTTC.

The CDR3: CASRGYGQGGSEAFF. The CDR3, as DNA: TGTGCCAGCAGGGGATATGGACAGGGGGGGAGTGAAGCTTTCTTT. J is TRBJ1-1 and V is TRBV6-5; 10 bases line up with TRBD1. After removal of 6 bases from V and 7 bases from J, the junction contained 11 bases not matched to a gene. The CDR3 covers 15 residues. CDR1 is MNHEY, CDR2 SVGAGI, per germline.

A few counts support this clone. The CDR3, as DNA: TGTGCCAGCAGCTTGCGGGGAGGCACAGATACGCAGTATTTT. Translated: CASSLRGGTDTQYF. V is TRBV7-9 and J is TRBJ2-3; perhaps TRBD2 as D (6 bases). The CDR3 runs 14 residues. CDR1 and CDR2 from the germline V gene are SEHNR and FQNEAQ (reference sequence). V shed 3 bases and J shed 1 base, with 8 bases lying between them.

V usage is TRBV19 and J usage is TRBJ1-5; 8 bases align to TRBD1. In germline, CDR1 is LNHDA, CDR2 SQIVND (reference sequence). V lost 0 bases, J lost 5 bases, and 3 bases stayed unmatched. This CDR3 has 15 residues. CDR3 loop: CASSIEGRGHQPQHF. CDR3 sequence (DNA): TGTGCCAGTAGTATAGAGGGCAGGGGGCATCAGCCCCAGCATTTT.

CDR3 in DNA: TGTGCCAGCAACAGGGGTATCCAAGAGACCCAGTACTTC. This encodes CASNRGIQETQYF. V usage is TRBV28 and J usage is TRBJ2-5; the match to TRBD1 covers 7 bases. The V gene's germline CDR1 is MDHEN and CDR2 SYDVKM. This CDR3 region has 13 residues. The ends lost 7 bases at V and 1 base at J; junction bases unmatched: 3. Supplemented by reference TRBV28 and TRBJ2-5, the full variable domain reads DVKVTQSSRYLVKRTGEKVFLECVQDMDHENMFWYRQDPGLGLRLIYFSYDVKMKEKGDIPEGYSVSREKKERFSLILESASTNQTSMYLCASNRGIQETQYFGPGTRLLVL.

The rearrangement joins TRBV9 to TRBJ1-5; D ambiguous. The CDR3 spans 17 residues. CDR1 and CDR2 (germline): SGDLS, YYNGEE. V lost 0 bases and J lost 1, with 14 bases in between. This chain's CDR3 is CASSVEDAEDSNQPQHF. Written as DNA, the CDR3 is TGTGCCAGCAGCGTAGAGGACGCGGAGGACAGCAATCAGCCCCAGCATTTT.

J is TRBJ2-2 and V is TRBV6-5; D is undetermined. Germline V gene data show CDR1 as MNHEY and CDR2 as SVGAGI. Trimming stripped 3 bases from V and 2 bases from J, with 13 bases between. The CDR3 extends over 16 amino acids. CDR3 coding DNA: TGTGCCAGCAGTTATGGGCTGTACTCTAACACCGGGGAGCTGTTTTTT. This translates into CASSYGLYSNTGELFF.

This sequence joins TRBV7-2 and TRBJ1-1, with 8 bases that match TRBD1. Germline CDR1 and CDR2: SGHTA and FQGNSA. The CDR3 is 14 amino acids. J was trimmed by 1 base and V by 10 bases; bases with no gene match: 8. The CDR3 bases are TGTGCCAACTCTCGGACAGGGCAGAACACTGAAGCTTTCTTT. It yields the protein CANSRTGQNTEAFF. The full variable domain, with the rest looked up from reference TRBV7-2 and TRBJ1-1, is GAGVSQSPSNKVTEKGKDVELRCDPISGHTALYWYRQSLGQGLEFLIYFQGNSAPDKSGLPSDRFSAERTGGSVSTLTIQRTQQEDSAVYLCANSRTGQNTEAFFGQGTRLTVV.

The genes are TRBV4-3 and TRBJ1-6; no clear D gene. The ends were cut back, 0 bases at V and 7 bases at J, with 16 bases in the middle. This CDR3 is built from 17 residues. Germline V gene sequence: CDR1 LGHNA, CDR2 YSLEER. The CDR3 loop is CASSQDRGSRPNSPLHF. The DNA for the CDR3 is TGCGCCAGCAGCCAAGATCGGGGAAGCCGCCCGAATTCACCCCTCCACTTT.